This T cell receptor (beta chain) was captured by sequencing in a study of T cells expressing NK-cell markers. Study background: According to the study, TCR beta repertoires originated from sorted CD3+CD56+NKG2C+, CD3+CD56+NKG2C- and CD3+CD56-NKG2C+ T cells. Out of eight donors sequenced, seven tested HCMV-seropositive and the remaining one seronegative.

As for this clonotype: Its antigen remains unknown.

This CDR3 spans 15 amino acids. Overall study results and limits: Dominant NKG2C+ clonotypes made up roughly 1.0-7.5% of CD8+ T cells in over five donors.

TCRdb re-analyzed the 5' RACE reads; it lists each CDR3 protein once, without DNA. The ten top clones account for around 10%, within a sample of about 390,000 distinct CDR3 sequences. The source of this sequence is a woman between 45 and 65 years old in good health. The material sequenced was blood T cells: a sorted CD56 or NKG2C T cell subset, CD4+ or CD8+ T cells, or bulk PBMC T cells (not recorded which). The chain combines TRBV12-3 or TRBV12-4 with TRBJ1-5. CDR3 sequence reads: CASSPLWGGDQPQHF.